The 5 T cell receptor beta chains below come from one sample, sequenced in a study of T cells in localized non-small cell lung cancer. Method: immunoSEQ multiplex PCR; TCRdb's copy keeps in-frame clones and lacks some. The sample holds roughly 66,000 clones, approximately 87% seen once. The sequences come from peripheral blood, collected before any cancer treatment. Every receptor here comes from a woman aged 35 to 75 with stage I lung adenocarcinoma.

The chain has TRBV14 and TRBJ1-1; D unclear. CDR1 and CDR2 from the germline V gene are SGHDN and FVKESK. This CDR3 is 12 amino acids long. Trimming cost V 6 bases and J 1 base, with 6 bases left between them. The CDR3 loop is CASSYRNTEAFF. The CDR3, as DNA: TGTGCCAGCAGTTACAGGAACACTGAAGCTTTCTTT.

The chain has TRBV5-5 and TRBJ1-5; weak D call: TRBD1 (5 bases). Trimming left V 2 bases short and J 6 bases short, with 15 bases between. The CDR3 is 15 residues long. CDR1 and CDR2 from the germline V gene are SGHKS and YYEKEE (reference sequence). The CDR3 here is CASSFGDREGQPQHF. DNA of the CDR3: TGTGCCAGCAGCTTCGGGGACCGGGAGGGTCAGCCCCAGCATTTT.

The chain has TRBV4-1 and TRBJ2-6; D gene ambiguous. V shed 5 bases and J shed 4 bases, with 12 bases lying between them. Germline assignment: CDR1 MGHRA and CDR2 YSYEKL. There are 15 residues in the CDR3. The CDR3 protein is CASSAEASGANVLTF. CDR3 nucleotide sequence: TGCGCCAGCAGCGCCGAGGCCTCAGGGGCCAACGTCCTGACTTTC.

The chain links TRBV6-5 to TRBJ1-2; perhaps TRBD1 as D (5 bases). Trimming pared 5 bases from V and 4 bases from J, leaving 14 bases between. Germline lookup yields CDR1 MNHEY and CDR2 SVGAGI. The CDR3 length is 14 residues. Here the CDR3 DNA reads TGTGCCAGCAGTCCCAATGGGGGTACCTATGGCTACACCTTC. This sequence encodes CASSPNGGTYGYTF.

V gene TRBV10-3 combines with J gene TRBJ2-2; TRBD1 matches 11 bases. Germline V lookup: CDR1 ENHRY, CDR2 SYGVKD. The CDR3 extends over 14 amino acids. The V and J ends lost 6 bases and 5 bases, in that order; junction bases with no gene match: 2. In DNA, the CDR3 is TGTGCCATCAGGGGACAGGGGGGAACCGGGGAGCTGTTTTTT. It codes for CAIRGQGGTGELFF.